These 7 T cell receptor beta chains were all obtained from the same sample, sequenced in a study of blood T cell repertoires in COVID-19. Generated by immunoSEQ multiplex PCR, the TCRdb table keeps only in-frame clones and is missing some. Among over 450,000 clones listed, about 89% were seen once. The sample comprised peripheral blood. All receptors derive from a woman aged 50 to 65 with COVID-19, enrolled during active disease.

V is TRBV30 and J is TRBJ1-4, with TRBD1 identical over 7 bases. The CDR3 is 12 residues long. Germline lookup yields CDR1 GTSNPN and CDR2 SVGIG (reference sequence). V dropped 6 bases and J dropped 6; count of bases not matched to a gene: 4. In DNA form, the CDR3 reads TGTGCCTGCAGGGGGTGGGATGAAAAACTGTTTTTT. It codes for CACRGWDEKLFF.

The gene calls are TRBV10-3 and TRBJ2-2; 9 nucleotides match TRBD2. CDR1 and CDR2 from the germline V gene are ENHRY and SYGVKD. CDR3 size: 16 residues. Losses at the gene ends were 3 bases for V and 7 bases for J; bases not matched to a gene: 9. The CDR3 here is CAISESIGTSIGELFF. In DNA form, the CDR3 reads TGTGCCATCAGTGAAAGCATAGGGACTAGCATCGGGGAGCTGTTTTTT.

This clone was picked up a small number of times. The chain links TRBV5-8 to TRBJ1-5; no definite D call. Germline CDR1 and CDR2: SGHTS and YDEGEE. Deletions cut 2 bases from V and 4 bases from J, with 13 bases between. This CDR3 has 15 residues. The CDR3 loop is CASSLGLGGNQPQHF. In DNA, the CDR3 is TGTGCCAGCAGCTTAGGGCTGGGAGGGAATCAGCCCCAGCATTTT.

This chain uses TRBV7-9 with TRBJ1-2, with TRBD1 as a possible D gene (6 bases). This CDR3 has 15 residues. In germline, CDR1 is SEHNR, CDR2 FQNEAQ (reference sequence). Trimming took 3 bases from V and 0 from J, leaving 11 bases between them. CDR3 nucleotide sequence: TGTGCCAGCAGCTTCGCGACAGGAGCTAACTATGGCTACACCTTC. This encodes CASSFATGANYGYTF.

The V call is TRBV11-2, the J call TRBJ2-3; 9 nucleotides line up with TRBD1. The trim removed 4 bases at V and 4 bases at J, leaving 3 bases unmatched. CDR3 length: 14 residues. Germline loops: CDR1 SGHAT, CDR2 FQNNGV. DNA of the CDR3: TGTGCCAGCAGCTCTAGACAGGGGGCAGATACGCAGTATTTT. Protein: CASSSRQGADTQYF.

The V call is TRBV2, the J call TRBJ1-2; no clear D. Germline V gives CDR1 SNHLY, CDR2 FYNNEI. The CDR3 totals 12 residues. With 5 bases removed from V and 8 bases from J, the gap between germline ends came to 12 bases. CDR3 sequence reads: CASSRRENGYTF. The CDR3, as DNA: TGTGCCAGCAGTAGACGGGAGAACGGCTACACCTTC.

V and J are TRBV3-1 (or the pseudogene TRBV3-2) and TRBJ1-3; D uncertain. This CDR3 spans 14 amino acids. Trimming cost V 1 base and J 1 base, with 5 bases left between them. CDR1 is LGHDT, CDR2 YNNKEL, per germline (reference sequence). The CDR3 DNA follows: TGTGCCAGCAGCCAAGTCCAATCTGGAAACACCATATATTTT. As protein: CASSQVQSGNTIYF.